The 25 T cell receptor beta chains below were found in one sample sequenced in a study of early T cells in non-severe SARS-CoV-2 infection. TCRdb re-analysed the 5' RACE reads in MiXCR, keeping a single row per CDR3 protein. The sample includes 34,000 or so distinct CDR3 sequences, over 9% of them seen just once. The specimen was whole blood. These receptors originate from an adult who was a healthcare worker with PCR-confirmed SARS-CoV-2 infection or an uninfected control (not recorded which).

By proportion, this clonotype is medium-sized (0.01 to 0.1%). This rearrangement joins TRBV7-2 to TRBJ2-3; 10 bases match TRBD2. The CDR3 consists of 17 residues. With V trimmed by 7 bases and J by 4 bases, 14 bases remained unmatched. CDR1 SGHTA and CDR2 FQGNSA come from the germline V gene. CDR3 amino acids: CASTKKIAGGYADTQYF. The CDR3, as DNA: TGTGCCAGCACGAAAAAGATAGCGGGGGGATATGCAGATACGCAGTATTTT.

This clonotype has only a few counts. This chain connects TRBV5-1 to TRBJ1-2; possibly TRBD1 for D (5 bases). There are 14 residues in the CDR3. From germline, CDR1 is SGHRS and CDR2 YFSETQ. V dropped 0 bases and J dropped 10 bases, with 16 bases sitting between them. The CDR3 DNA reads as TGCGCCAGCAGCTTGGGAGGGACCGGGGATGACTACACCTTC. Protein product: CASSLGGTGDDYTF. Based on the CDR3 plus reference TRBV5-1 and TRBJ1-2, the full variable domain is KAGVTQTPRYLIKTRGQQVTLSCSPISGHRSVSWYQQTPGQGLQFLFEYFSETQRNKGNFPGRFSGRQFSNSRSEMNVSTLELGDSALYLCASSLGGTGDDYTFGSGTRLTVV.

This clonotype occurred many times. CDR3 amino acids: CASSSQVNVLFF. The CDR3 DNA is TGTGCCAGCAGTTCCCAGGTAAACGTTCTGTTCTTC. V usage is TRBV11-2 and J usage is TRBJ2-1, with D unclear. V was pared by 6 bases and J by 15 bases, with 18 bases between. Germline values: CDR1 SGHAT, CDR2 FQNNGV. This CDR3 region has 12 residues.

V and J are TRBV7-6 and TRBJ1-2; 7 bases are shared with TRBD1. CDR3 length: 16 amino acids. Looked up from germline, CDR1 is SGHVS and CDR2 is FNYEAQ. With 1 base clipped from V and 8 bases from J, the junction kept 13 bases outside the gene matches. CDR3 loop: CASSLVGTESVMGYTF. CDR3 DNA: TGTGCCAGCAGCTTAGTAGGGACAGAAAGTGTCATGGGCTACACCTTC.

The chain employs TRBV5-4 and TRBJ2-3; 8 nucleotides match TRBD2. This CDR3 contains 16 residues. Germline V gene sequence: CDR1 SGHNT, CDR2 YYREEE (reference sequence). V was pared by 6 bases and J by 2 bases, with 11 bases of the junction left unmatched. The CDR3 protein is CASIKRAGANTDTQYF. The CDR3, as DNA: TGTGCCAGCATAAAAAGAGCGGGGGCAAACACAGATACGCAGTATTTT.

This clonotype came up many times. The chain employs TRBV7-6 and TRBJ1-2; D unclear. V was pared by 4 bases and J by 4 bases, with 10 bases between. The CDR3 covers 13 residues. Germline CDR1 reads SGHVS; CDR2 reads FNYEAQ. The DNA of the CDR3 is TGTGCCAGCAGCTCCGGGGTCGTCTATGGCTACACCTTC. This encodes CASSSGVVYGYTF.

This clonotype came up many times. J is TRBJ2-5 and V is TRBV12-5; D unclear. V was cut by 4 bases and J by 5 bases, with 5 bases left in between. This CDR3 region has 11 residues. CDR1 LGHNT and CDR2 FRNRAP come from the germline V gene. As DNA, the CDR3 is TGTGCTAGTGGTTCCGGGGAGACCCAGTACTTC. Protein product: CASGSGETQYF.

This clonotype showed up many times. At one boundary the junction diverges from the germline segment, which might be a read error. V usage is TRBV7-7 and J usage is TRBJ2-7, with D possibly called TRBD1 or TRBD2 (6 bases each). The V gene's germline CDR1 is SSHAT and CDR2 FNYEAQ (reference sequence). CDR3 length: 14 residues. CDR3 nucleotide sequence: TGTGCTAGCAGCCGAGACGGGGGCGTCTACGAGCAGTACTTC. This sequence encodes CASSRDGGVYEQYF.

This clonotype was detected only a few times. This sequence joins TRBV7-3 and TRBJ2-3; 8 positions match TRBD1. There are 17 residues in the CDR3. Trimming cost V 2 bases and J 4 bases; bases outside gene matches: 11. CDR1 is SGHTA and CDR2 is FQGTGA in the germline V gene. CDR3 sequence reads: CASSLRTGRGKPDTQYF. The CDR3 bases are TGTGCCAGCAGCTTACGGACAGGGAGAGGCAAGCCAGATACGCAGTATTTT.

This clonotype was found many times. V is TRBV30 and J is TRBJ2-1, with D unresolved. Trimming took off 2 bases at V and 5 bases at J, with 7 bases between the two ends. Germline V gene data show CDR1 as GTSNPN and CDR2 as SVGIG (reference sequence). This CDR3 contains 12 residues. CDR3 sequence (DNA): TGTGCCTGGAGTCGGCAGCACAATGAGCAGTTCTTC. Amino acids: CAWSRQHNEQFF.

This clonotype was seen ten or more times. The J gene is TRBJ2-3, the V gene TRBV7-8; the D is unclear. The V gene lost 1 base and the J gene lost 4 bases, with 15 bases spanning the gap. CDR3 length equals 16 residues. In germline, CDR1 is SGHVS, CDR2 FQNEAQ. DNA for the CDR3: TGTGCCAGCAGCTTAGTTACGGGCCTAGAGGCAGATACGCAGTATTTT. This translates into CASSLVTGLEADTQYF.

This clonotype occurred many times. V is TRBV6-1 and J is TRBJ2-2; tentatively, D is TRBD1 or TRBD2 (6 bases each). The V gene lost 1 base and the J gene lost 6 bases, with 12 bases spanning the gap. Germline CDR1 MNHNS, CDR2 SASEGT. The CDR3 length is 15 residues. For the CDR3, the DNA is TGTGCCAGCAGTGAAGGCGGGACAATGGCCGGGGAGCTGTTTTTT. Translated, it gives CASSEGGTMAGELFF.

This clonotype was recorded at least ten times. This chain links TRBV10-3 with TRBJ2-3, with D possibly matching TRBD1 (5 bases). CDR1 and CDR2 (germline): ENHRY, SYGVKD. CDR3 length: 15 amino acids. Trimming removed 7 bases at V and 0 bases at J, with 14 bases between. The CDR3 coding sequence is TGTGCCATCACCTCGACAGTTACTAGCACAGATACGCAGTATTTT. Translation gives CAITSTVTSTDTQYF.

Many counts were recorded for this clonotype. CDR3 in amino acids: CASSLPPGQGSNQPQHF. For the CDR3, the DNA is TGTGCCAGCAGTTTACCCCCGGGACAGGGTAGCAATCAGCCCCAGCATTTT. This chain uses TRBV27 with TRBJ1-5, with TRBD1 matching 9 bases. The J segment lost 0 bases and the V segment lost 2 bases, leaving 5 bases of the junction unmatched. The V gene's germline CDR1 is MNHEY and CDR2 SMNVEV (reference sequence). The CDR3 is 17 amino acids.

There are many counts of this clonotype. The chain uses TRBV11-2 and TRBJ2-4, with TRBD2 as a possible D gene (7 bases). The ends were cut back, 0 bases at V and 2 bases at J, with 11 bases in the middle. CDR1 is SGHAT and CDR2 is FQNNGV in the germline V gene. The CDR3 runs 16 residues. The DNA of the CDR3 is TGTGCCAGCAGCTTAGAGGGGGGGCCTTCCAAAAACATTCAGTACTTC. As protein: CASSLEGGPSKNIQYF.

This chain uses TRBV29-1 with TRBJ2-7; D ambiguous. Per germline, CDR1 SQVTM and CDR2 ANQGSEA. V lost 5 bases and J lost 7, with 21 bases in between. This CDR3 spans 14 amino acids. The CDR3 DNA reads as TGCAGCGTTAAAACTATCGAAAGTGGGCCTGAGCAGTACTTC. Residues: CSVKTIESGPEQYF.

This clonotype was counted at least ten times. V usage is TRBV7-2 and J usage is TRBJ2-7; a possible D gene is TRBD2 (7 bases). V was clipped by 3 bases and J by 5 bases, with 17 bases between them. Germline V gene data show CDR1 as SGHTA and CDR2 as FQGNSA. The CDR3 loop spans 15 amino acids. As DNA, the CDR3 is TGTGCCAGCAGCTTTGAGGGGGGGCGCCATAACGAGCAGTACTTC. Translation gives CASSFEGGRHNEQYF. Drawing the rest from reference TRBV7-2 and TRBJ2-7, the complete variable domain is GAGVSQSPSNKVTEKGKDVELRCDPISGHTALYWYRQSLGQGLEFLIYFQGNSAPDKSGLPSDRFSAERTGGSVSTLTIQRTQQEDSAVYLCASSFEGGRHNEQYFGPGTRLTVT.

This clonotype is medium-sized. The chain recombines TRBV6-6 with TRBJ1-1; the D gene is possibly TRBD1 (6 bases). CDR1 and CDR2 (germline): MNHNY, SVGAGI (reference sequence). This CDR3 is built from 12 residues. V lost 8 bases and J lost 1, with 8 bases in between. CDR3 sequence reads: CASGQPNTEAFF. In DNA form, the CDR3 reads TGTGCCAGCGGACAGCCGAACACTGAAGCTTTCTTT.

This clonotype has a count of ten or more. The chain combines TRBV9 with TRBJ2-3; possible D gene TRBD2, 5 bases. The ends were cut back, 7 bases at V and 3 bases at J, with 15 bases in the middle. CDR1 and CDR2 (germline): SGDLS, YYNGEE. The CDR3 is made up of 14 amino acids. CDR3 coding DNA: TGTGCCAGCCGAGGGAGCAATCCGACAGATACGCAGTATTTT. It specifies CASRGSNPTDTQYF.

Sample share makes this clonotype medium-sized (0.01 to 0.1%). V usage is TRBV5-6 and J usage is TRBJ1-5; perhaps TRBD1 as D (5 bases). CDR1 is SGHDT and CDR2 is YYEEEE in the germline V gene. The V end was cut by 0 bases, the J end by 2 bases, with 6 bases between. The CDR3 runs to 14 residues. The CDR3: CASSLGGGNQPQHF. CDR3 sequence (DNA): TGTGCCAGCAGCTTGGGAGGGGGCAATCAGCCCCAGCATTTT.

This clonotype was detected many times. The J gene is TRBJ2-1, the V gene TRBV7-2; TRBD1 is a possible D gene (6 bases). Germline loops: CDR1 SGHTA, CDR2 FQGNSA. This CDR3 is built from 13 residues. V lost 5 bases and J lost 6, with 11 bases in between. CDR3 amino acids: CASSVGHPNEQFF. The CDR3 region has the DNA TGTGCCAGCAGCGTGGGACATCCCAATGAGCAGTTCTTC. Supplemented by reference TRBV7-2 and TRBJ2-1, the full variable domain reads GAGVSQSPSNKVTEKGKDVELRCDPISGHTALYWYRQSLGQGLEFLIYFQGNSAPDKSGLPSDRFSAERTGGSVSTLTIQRTQQEDSAVYLCASSVGHPNEQFFGPGTRLTVL.

This clonotype was detected many times. V gene TRBV12-5 combines with J gene TRBJ2-3; D remains ambiguous. The germline V gene encodes CDR1 LGHNT and CDR2 FRNRAP. V lost 4 bases and J lost 1, with 3 bases in between. CDR3 length: 12 residues. In DNA form, the CDR3 reads TGTGCTAGTGGTTCCCGCACAGATACGCAGTATTTT. This encodes CASGSRTDTQYF.

At least ten counts were recorded for this clonotype. This sequence joins TRBV5-5 and TRBJ2-7; D might be TRBD1 (5 bases). Germline V lookup: CDR1 SGHKS, CDR2 YYEKEE (reference sequence). Between the trimmed V and J ends, which lost 4 bases and 12 bases, there was a span of 17 bases. The CDR3 contains 12 residues. CDR3 in DNA: TGTGCCAGCAGCAGCGACAGCATCCCAGGGTACTTC. It is translated as CASSSDSIPGYF.

This clonotype came up many times. This chain links TRBV12-3 or TRBV12-4 with TRBJ1-5, with D possibly TRBD1 on 5 matching bases. This CDR3 region has 13 residues. The V gene lost 2 bases and the J gene lost 5 bases, with 7 bases spanning the gap. The CDR3 protein is CASSLTGDQPQHF. In DNA, the CDR3 is TGTGCCAGCAGTTTAACGGGGGATCAGCCCCAGCATTTT.

This clonotype has ten or more counts. CDR3 nucleotide sequence: TGCGCCCCCGCTGGAGGGGGGGCGACTACTAACTATGGCTACACCTTC. It yields the protein CAPAGGGATTNYGYTF. The chain is built from TRBV10-1 and TRBJ1-2; D is perhaps TRBD1 (6 bases). With 11 bases removed from V and 0 bases from J, the gap between germline ends came to 22 bases. From germline, CDR1 is WNHNN and CDR2 SYGVQD (reference sequence). There are 16 residues in the CDR3.